This TCR beta chain was recorded in a study of blood T cell repertoires in COVID-19. Overall study context: The United States, Italy and Spain supplied acute and convalescent COVID-19 samples. The cDNA or gDNA used as material had been derived from T cells, B-cell-depleted T cells, or PBMCs.

A few counts support this clone. In the source study's methods: Amplification from reference gene primers served as the basis for estimated nucleated cell counts. Generated by immunoSEQ multiplex PCR, the TCRdb table keeps only in-frame clones and is missing some. The DNA was the basis for D and trimming; V, J and clone size are from that table. The table lists more than 150,000 clones, about 90% of them singletons, with 0.62% in the top ten. V lost 6 bases and J lost 6, with 15 bases in between. Germline V gene lookup returns CDR1 MDHEN and CDR2 SYDVKM. This CDR3 comprises 14 residues. The rearrangement links TRBV28 to TRBJ1-5; D uncertain. Specimen: peripheral blood. The TCR originated in a man aged 45-65 years with acute or convalescent COVID-19. The CDR3 DNA sequence: TGTGCCAGCAGAGCGGGGAGGTGGGCTCAGCCCCAGCATTTT. Translating it yields CASRAGRWAQPQHF.